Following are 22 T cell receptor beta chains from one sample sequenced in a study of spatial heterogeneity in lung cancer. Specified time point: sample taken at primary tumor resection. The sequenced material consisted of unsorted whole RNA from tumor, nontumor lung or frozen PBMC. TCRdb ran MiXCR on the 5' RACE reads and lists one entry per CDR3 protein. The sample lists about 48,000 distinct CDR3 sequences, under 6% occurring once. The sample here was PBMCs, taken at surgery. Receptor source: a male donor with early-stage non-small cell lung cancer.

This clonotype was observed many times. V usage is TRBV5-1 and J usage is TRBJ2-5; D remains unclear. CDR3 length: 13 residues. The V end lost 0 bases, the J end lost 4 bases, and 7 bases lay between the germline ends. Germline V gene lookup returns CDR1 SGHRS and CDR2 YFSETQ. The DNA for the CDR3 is TGCGCCAGCAGCTTGGGACCCCGAGAGACCCAGTACTTC. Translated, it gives CASSLGPRETQYF.

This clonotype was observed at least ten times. CDR3 DNA: TGCGCCAGCAGCGAACTAGCGAGCTCCTACGAGCAGTACTTC. This translates into CASSELASSYEQYF. The rearrangement uses TRBV5-1 and TRBJ2-7, with 7 nucleotides matching TRBD2. Trimming took 4 bases from V and 0 from J; bases not matched to a gene: 4. Germline V gene sequence: CDR1 SGHRS, CDR2 YFSETQ. The length of the CDR3 is 14 residues.

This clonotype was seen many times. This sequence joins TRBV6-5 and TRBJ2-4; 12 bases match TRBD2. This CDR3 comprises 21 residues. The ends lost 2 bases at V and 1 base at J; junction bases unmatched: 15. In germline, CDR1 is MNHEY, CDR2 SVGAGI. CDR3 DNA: TGTGCCAGCAGTTACCCCCTACTAGCGGGAGGTCCTAAGGGGGCCAAAAACATTCAGTACTTC. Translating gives CASSYPLLAGGPKGAKNIQYF.

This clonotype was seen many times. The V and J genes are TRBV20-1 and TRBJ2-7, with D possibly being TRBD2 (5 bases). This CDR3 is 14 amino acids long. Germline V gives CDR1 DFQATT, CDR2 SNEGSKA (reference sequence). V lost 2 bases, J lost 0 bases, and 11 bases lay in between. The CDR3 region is CSARQAASSYEQYF. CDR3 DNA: TGCAGTGCTAGACAAGCGGCAAGCTCCTACGAGCAGTACTTC.

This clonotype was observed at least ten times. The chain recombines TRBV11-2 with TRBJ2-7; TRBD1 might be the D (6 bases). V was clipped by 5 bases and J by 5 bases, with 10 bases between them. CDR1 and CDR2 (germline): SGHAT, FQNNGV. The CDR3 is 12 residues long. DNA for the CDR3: TGTGCCAGCAGCCACCGGGACAACGAGCAGTACTTC. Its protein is CASSHRDNEQYF.

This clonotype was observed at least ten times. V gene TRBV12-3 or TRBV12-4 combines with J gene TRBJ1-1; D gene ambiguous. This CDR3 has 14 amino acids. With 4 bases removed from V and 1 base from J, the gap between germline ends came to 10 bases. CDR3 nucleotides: TGTGCCAGCAGTTGGTCTACGGGGAACACTGAAGCTTTCTTT. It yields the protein CASSWSTGNTEAFF.

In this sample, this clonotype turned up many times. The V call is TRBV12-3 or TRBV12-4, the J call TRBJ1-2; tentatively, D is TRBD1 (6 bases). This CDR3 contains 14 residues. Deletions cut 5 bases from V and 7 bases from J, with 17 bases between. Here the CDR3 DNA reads TGTGCCAGCAGTCCTACAGGGTCTCGGGGTGGCTACACCTTC. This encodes CASSPTGSRGGYTF.

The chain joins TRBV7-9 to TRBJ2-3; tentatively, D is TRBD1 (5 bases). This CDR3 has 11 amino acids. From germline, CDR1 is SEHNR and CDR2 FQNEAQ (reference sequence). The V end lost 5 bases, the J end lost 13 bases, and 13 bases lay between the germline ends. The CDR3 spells CASSDSIEEYF. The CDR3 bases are TGTGCCAGCAGCGACAGCATAGAGGAGTATTTT. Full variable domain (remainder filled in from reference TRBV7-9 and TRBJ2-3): DTGVSQNPRHKITKRGQNVTFRCDPISEHNRLYWYRQTLGQGPEFLTYFQNEAQLEKSRLLSDRFSAERPKGSFSTLEIQRTEQGDSAMYLCASSDSIEEYFGPGTRLTVL.

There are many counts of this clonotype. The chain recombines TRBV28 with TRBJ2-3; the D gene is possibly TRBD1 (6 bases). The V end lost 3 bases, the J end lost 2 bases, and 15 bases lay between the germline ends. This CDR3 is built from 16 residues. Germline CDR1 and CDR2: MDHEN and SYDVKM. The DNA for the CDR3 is TGTGCCAGCAGTTTCCCGACAGGTTGGAACACAGATACGCAGTATTTT. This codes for CASSFPTGWNTDTQYF.

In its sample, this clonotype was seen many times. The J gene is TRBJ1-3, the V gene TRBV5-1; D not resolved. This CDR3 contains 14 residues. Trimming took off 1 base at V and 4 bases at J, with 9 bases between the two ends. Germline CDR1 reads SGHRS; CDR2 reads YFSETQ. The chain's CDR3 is CASSLSDFGNTIYF. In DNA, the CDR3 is TGCGCCAGCAGCTTGTCGGATTTCGGAAACACCATATATTTT.

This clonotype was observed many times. The CDR3 nucleotides read TGTGCCAGCAGCGTTCTGAGCGGGAGTGGTGTGGGGGCCAACGTCCTGACTTTC. Its translation: CASSVLSGSGVGANVLTF. The chain couples TRBV2 to TRBJ2-6; 8 positions agree with TRBD2. Trimming cost V 6 bases and J 4 bases; bases outside gene matches: 14. Germline V lookup: CDR1 SNHLY, CDR2 FYNNEI. The CDR3 spans 18 residues.

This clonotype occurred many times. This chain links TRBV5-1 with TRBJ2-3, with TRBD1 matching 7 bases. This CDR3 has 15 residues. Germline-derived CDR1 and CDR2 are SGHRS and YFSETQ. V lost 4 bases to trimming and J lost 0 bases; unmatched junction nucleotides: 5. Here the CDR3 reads CASSPTGVSTDTQYF. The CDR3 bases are TGCGCCAGCAGCCCTACAGGGGTTAGCACAGATACGCAGTATTTT.

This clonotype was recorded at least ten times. The CDR3, as DNA: TGCGCCAGCAGCCAAGATGCAACAGGGCCGAAATCCTACGAGCAGTACTTC. This translates into CASSQDATGPKSYEQYF. The chain combines TRBV4-3 with TRBJ2-7; D is possibly TRBD1 (6 bases). CDR1 is LGHNA and CDR2 is YSLEER in the germline V gene. V was trimmed by 0 bases and J by 1 base, leaving 16 bases between them. The CDR3 sequence is 17 residues long.

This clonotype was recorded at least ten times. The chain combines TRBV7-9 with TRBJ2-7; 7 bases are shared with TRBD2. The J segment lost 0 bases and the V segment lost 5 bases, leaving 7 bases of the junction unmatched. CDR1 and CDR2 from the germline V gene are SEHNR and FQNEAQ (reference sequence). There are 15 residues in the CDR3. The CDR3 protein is CASSASGEPSYEQYF. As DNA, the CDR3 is TGTGCCAGCAGCGCGAGCGGGGAACCCTCCTACGAGCAGTACTTC. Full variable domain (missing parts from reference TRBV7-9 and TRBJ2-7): DTGVSQNPRHKITKRGQNVTFRCDPISEHNRLYWYRQTLGQGPEFLTYFQNEAQLEKSRLLSDRFSAERPKGSFSTLEIQRTEQGDSAMYLCASSASGEPSYEQYFGPGTRLTVT.

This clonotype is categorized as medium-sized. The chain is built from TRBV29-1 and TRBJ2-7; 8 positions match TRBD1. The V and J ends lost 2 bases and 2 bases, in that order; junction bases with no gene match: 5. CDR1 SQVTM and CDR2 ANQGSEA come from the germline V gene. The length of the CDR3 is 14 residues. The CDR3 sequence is CSVERTGKPYEQYF. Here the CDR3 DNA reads TGCAGCGTTGAAAGGACAGGGAAGCCCTACGAGCAGTACTTC.

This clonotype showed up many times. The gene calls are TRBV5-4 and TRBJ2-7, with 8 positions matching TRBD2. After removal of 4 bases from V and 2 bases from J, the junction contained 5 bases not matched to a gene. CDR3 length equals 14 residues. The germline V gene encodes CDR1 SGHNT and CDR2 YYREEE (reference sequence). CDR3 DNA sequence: TGTGCCAGCAGCCCGTCCGGGAGGGCCTACGAGCAGTACTTC. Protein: CASSPSGRAYEQYF.

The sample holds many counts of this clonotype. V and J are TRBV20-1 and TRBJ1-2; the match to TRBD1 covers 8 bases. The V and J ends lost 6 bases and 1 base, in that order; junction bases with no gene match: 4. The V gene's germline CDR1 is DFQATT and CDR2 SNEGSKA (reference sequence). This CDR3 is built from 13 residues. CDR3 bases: TGCAGTGCGCACAGGGGGTATAACTATGGCTACACCTTC. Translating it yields CSAHRGYNYGYTF.

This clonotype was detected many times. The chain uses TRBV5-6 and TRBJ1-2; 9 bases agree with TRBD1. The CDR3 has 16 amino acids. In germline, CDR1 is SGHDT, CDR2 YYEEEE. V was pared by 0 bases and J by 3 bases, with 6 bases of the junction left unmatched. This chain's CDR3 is CASSLVGTGTDYGYTF. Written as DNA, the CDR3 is TGTGCCAGCAGCTTGGTAGGGACAGGGACGGACTATGGCTACACCTTC.

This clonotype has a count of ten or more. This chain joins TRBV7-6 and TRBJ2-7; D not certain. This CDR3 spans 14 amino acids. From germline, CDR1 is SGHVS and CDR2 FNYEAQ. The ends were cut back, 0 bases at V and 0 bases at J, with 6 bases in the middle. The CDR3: CASSLATYSYEQYF. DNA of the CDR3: TGTGCCAGCAGCTTAGCGACGTACTCCTACGAGCAGTACTTC.

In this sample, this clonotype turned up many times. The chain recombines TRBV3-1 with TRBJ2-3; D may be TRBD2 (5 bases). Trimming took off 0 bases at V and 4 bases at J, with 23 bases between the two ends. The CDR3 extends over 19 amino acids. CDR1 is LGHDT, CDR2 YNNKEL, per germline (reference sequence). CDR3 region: CASSQEVAREPGYADTQYF. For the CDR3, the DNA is TGTGCCAGCAGCCAAGAGGTGGCAAGGGAGCCGGGTTACGCAGATACGCAGTATTTT.

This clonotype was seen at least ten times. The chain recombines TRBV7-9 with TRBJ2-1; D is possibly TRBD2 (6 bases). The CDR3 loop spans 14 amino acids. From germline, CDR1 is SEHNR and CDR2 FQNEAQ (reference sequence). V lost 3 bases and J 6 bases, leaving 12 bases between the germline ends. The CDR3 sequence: CASSLTLAPNEQFF. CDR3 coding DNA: TGTGCCAGCAGCTTGACACTAGCCCCCAATGAGCAGTTCTTC.

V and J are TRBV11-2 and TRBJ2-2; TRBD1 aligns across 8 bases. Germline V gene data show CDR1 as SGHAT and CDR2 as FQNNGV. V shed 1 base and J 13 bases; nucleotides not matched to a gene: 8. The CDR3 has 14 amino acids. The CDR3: CASSLVTGADGLFF. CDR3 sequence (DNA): TGTGCCAGCAGCTTAGTGACAGGGGCAGACGGGCTGTTTTTT.